This passage covers 24 T cell receptor beta chains from one sample sequenced in a study of shared clonotypes between healthy human individuals. CD45RO-negative, CCR7-positively selected cells formed the naive CD8 fraction, excluding terminally differentiated effector memory CD45RA+ cells. The assay was immunoSEQ multiplex PCR, and TCRdb's table has in-frame clones only and misses some. The profile covers about 2,200,000 clones, with 85% to 95% appearing a single time and under 2% taken by the ten largest. Sequences were obtained from naive CD8+ T cells from PBMCs. The receptors here all came from a man aged 18 to 29 in good health. Some clones in this sample may be carry-over from other donors' samples.

In its sample, this clone was seen once. The J gene is TRBJ2-5, the V gene TRBV7-3, with a possible D match to TRBD2 (6 bases). Trimming cost V 2 bases and J 1 base, with 8 bases left between them. The CDR3 is 14 amino acids. Looked up from germline, CDR1 is SGHTA and CDR2 is FQGTGA. The CDR3 DNA is TGTGCCAGCAGCTTAGCGGGAACCCAAGAGACCCAGTACTTC. Protein sequence: CASSLAGTQETQYF. The variable domain in full, with the rest retrieved from reference TRBV7-3 and TRBJ2-5, is GAGVSQTPSNKVTEKGKYVELRCDPISGHTALYWYRQSLGQGPEFLIYFQGTGAADDSGLPNDRFFAVRPEGSVSTLKIQRTERGDSAVYLCASSLAGTQETQYFGPGTRLLVL.

This clone appeared once. The J gene is TRBJ1-2, the V gene TRBV4-2, with D perhaps matching TRBD1 (5 bases). The CDR3 extends over 18 amino acids. The V gene lost 3 bases and the J gene lost 0 bases, with 20 bases spanning the gap. Germline V gene data show CDR1 as LGHNA and CDR2 as YNFKEQ. The DNA for the CDR3 is TGTGCCAGCAGCCAGCCCAATATCAGGGAATCGGCTAACTATGGCTACACCTTC. Protein: CASSQPNIRESANYGYTF.

The V and J genes are TRBV27 and TRBJ2-1, with D possibly called TRBD1 or TRBD2 (5 bases each). Trimming stripped 7 bases from V and 5 bases from J, with 18 bases between. Germline V gene sequence: CDR1 MNHEY, CDR2 SMNVEV (reference sequence). The CDR3 sequence is 15 residues long. The CDR3 loop is CASTLWGTDNNEQFF. The CDR3 DNA reads TGTGCCAGCACTCTTTGGGGGACGGACAACAATGAGCAGTTCTTC.

This clone has just one count. J is TRBJ2-2 and V is TRBV30; perhaps TRBD2 as D (6 bases). Trimming took 8 bases from V and 5 from J, leaving 15 bases between them. The V gene's germline CDR1 is GTSNPN and CDR2 SVGIG (reference sequence). CDR3 length: 13 amino acids. Written as DNA, the CDR3 is TGTGCCGGTCTTAGCGGCCGGACCGGGGAGCTGTTTTTT. It codes for CAGLSGRTGELFF.

V gene TRBV30 combines with J gene TRBJ2-1; TRBD1 is a possible D gene (5 bases). The CDR3 consists of 15 residues. Looked up from germline, CDR1 is GTSNPN and CDR2 is SVGIG (reference sequence). Trimming took 0 bases from V and 8 from J, leaving 17 bases between them. The CDR3 DNA is TGTGCCTGGAGTGTACTGGCGCAGGGTCTGGATGAGCAGTTCTTC. Protein product: CAWSVLAQGLDEQFF.

This chain uses TRBV4-3 with TRBJ2-1; maybe TRBD2 (5 bases). Trimming took off 4 bases at V and 5 bases at J, with 18 bases between the two ends. Germline assignment: CDR1 LGHNA and CDR2 YSLEER. The CDR3 has 16 residues. CDR3 sequence: CASSPAREAENNEQFF. CDR3 in DNA: TGCGCCAGCAGCCCAGCCCGGGAAGCGGAAAACAATGAGCAGTTCTTC.

In its sample, this clone was seen once. V and J are TRBV5-1 and TRBJ2-2; 7 nucleotides match TRBD1. The CDR3 covers 14 residues. Unmatched junction bases numbered 6, after V lost 4 bases and J lost 6 bases. The germline V gene has CDR1 SGHRS and CDR2 YFSETQ. CDR3 sequence (DNA): TGCGCCAGCAGCCCTGACAGGGTACCCGGGGAGCTGTTTTTT. It yields the protein CASSPDRVPGELFF.

The gene calls are TRBV29-1 and TRBJ2-2; D unresolved. Trimming stripped 0 bases from V and 0 bases from J, with 8 bases between. This CDR3 comprises 15 residues. The germline gives CDR1 SQVTM, CDR2 ANQGSEA. CDR3 loop: CSVEDFRANTGELFF. CDR3 DNA sequence: TGCAGCGTTGAAGATTTCCGGGCGAACACCGGGGAGCTGTTTTTT.

This clone appeared a single time. The V and J genes are TRBV7-8 and TRBJ2-5; 7 positions agree with TRBD1. J gave up 5 bases and V 1 base, and 10 bases lay outside the gene matches. Germline V gene data show CDR1 as SGHVS and CDR2 as FQNEAQ. The CDR3 is 16 residues long. This CDR3 is CASSLGFEGAGETQYF. CDR3 nucleotide sequence: TGTGCCAGCAGCTTAGGGTTTGAGGGGGCGGGTGAGACCCAGTACTTC.

V is TRBV6-1 and J is TRBJ1-2; D not resolved. This CDR3 comprises 14 residues. Trimming took 0 bases from V and 8 from J, leaving 13 bases between them. Per the germline V gene, CDR1 is MNHNS and CDR2 is SASEGT. The CDR3 loop is CASSEALRTSGYTF. CDR3 DNA sequence: TGTGCCAGCAGTGAAGCGCTCAGGACCAGCGGCTACACCTTC.

This chain links TRBV15 with TRBJ2-7, with 9 bases lining up with TRBD1. J was trimmed by 7 bases and V by 1 base; bases with no gene match: 17. The CDR3 loop spans 18 amino acids. Germline V gene data show CDR1 as LNHNV and CDR2 as YYDKDF (reference sequence). Here the CDR3 DNA reads TGTGCCACCAGCAGAGGTGTTATAAAACGGGACAGGGACAGGGAGCAGTACTTC. It codes for CATSRGVIKRDRDREQYF.

The chain's CDR3 is CASSEGRTGDLEYGYTF. The CDR3 nucleotides read TGTGCCAGCAGCGAGGGGAGGACGGGTGATTTGGAGTATGGCTACACCTTC. The rearrangement uses TRBV9 and TRBJ1-2; maybe TRBD1 (5 bases). Germline loops: CDR1 SGDLS, CDR2 YYNGEE. The CDR3 totals 17 residues. The V and J ends lost 3 bases and 5 bases respectively, with 23 bases between them.

There are a few counts of this clone. The gene calls are TRBV7-9 and TRBJ1-3; D call uncertain. Trimming pared 0 bases from V and 1 base from J, leaving 4 bases between. The CDR3 is 14 amino acids. The germline CDR1 and CDR2 sequences are SEHNR and FQNEAQ (reference sequence). The CDR3 loop is CASSLARSGNTIYF. The CDR3 DNA is TGTGCCAGCAGCTTAGCGCGATCTGGAAACACCATATATTTT.

This chain connects TRBV5-5 to TRBJ2-3, with unresolved D. The CDR3 has 12 amino acids. From germline, CDR1 is SGHKS and CDR2 YYEKEE (reference sequence). V lost 0 bases to trimming and J lost 4 bases, with 3 bases between them. Written as DNA, the CDR3 is TGTGCCAGCAGCTTGGGATCAGATACGCAGTATTTT. Its translation: CASSLGSDTQYF.

This chain links TRBV11-2 with TRBJ1-2; perhaps TRBD1 as D (5 bases). Germline V gene sequence: CDR1 SGHAT, CDR2 FQNNGV. Trimming removed 5 bases from V and 4 bases from J, with 17 bases in between. The CDR3 runs to 15 residues. CDR3 sequence: CASSLIRGTSYGYTF. The CDR3 region has the DNA TGTGCCAGCAGCCTAATCCGCGGGACTTCCTATGGCTACACCTTC.

The V and J genes are TRBV28 and TRBJ2-4; D uncertain. The CDR3 consists of 13 residues. Trimming stripped 4 bases from V and 0 bases from J, with 4 bases between. Looked up from germline, CDR1 is MDHEN and CDR2 is SYDVKM. DNA for the CDR3: TGTGCCAGCAGTTGGGTAGCCAAAAACATTCAGTACTTC. Its protein product is CASSWVAKNIQYF.

In this sample, this clone turned up a few times. CDR3 sequence: CASSLAVDEQFF. Written as DNA, the CDR3 is TGTGCCAGCAGCCTAGCTGTAGATGAGCAGTTCTTC. The rearrangement uses TRBV2 and TRBJ2-1; tentatively, D is TRBD2 (5 bases). The germline V gene has CDR1 SNHLY and CDR2 FYNNEI. With 6 bases removed from V and 8 bases from J, the gap between germline ends came to 11 bases. This CDR3 has 12 residues.

The chain recombines TRBV18 with TRBJ2-7, with D tentatively TRBD2 (6 bases). CDR1 is KGHSH, CDR2 LQKENI, per germline. The CDR3 has 15 amino acids. Trimming shortened V by 4 bases and J by 0 bases, and 13 bases separated the two germline ends. The CDR3 nucleotides are TGTGCCAGCTCACGGCGGGATTCGAGCTCCTACGAGCAGTACTTC. Translated, it gives CASSRRDSSSYEQYF.

This sequence joins TRBV7-2 and TRBJ1-1; the D is unclear. From germline, CDR1 is SGHTA and CDR2 FQGNSA. This CDR3 contains 14 residues. Trimming removed 4 bases at V and 4 bases at J, with 13 bases between. The CDR3 loop reads CASSSKVGSTEAFF. CDR3 coding DNA: TGTGCCAGCAGCTCAAAAGTGGGGAGCACTGAAGCTTTCTTT.

The chain recombines TRBV7-9 with TRBJ2-3; D is possibly TRBD2 (5 bases). This CDR3 region has 15 residues. Germline V CDR1 and CDR2: SEHNR, FQNEAQ (reference sequence). Trimming removed 4 bases from V and 1 base from J, with 12 bases in between. CDR3 protein: CASSSPPGGTDTQYF. The CDR3 DNA follows: TGTGCCAGCAGCTCCCCCCCCGGGGGCACAGATACGCAGTATTTT.

The chain is built from TRBV2 and TRBJ2-7; D may correspond to TRBD1 or TRBD2 (5 bases each). CDR1 is SNHLY and CDR2 is FYNNEI in the germline V gene. The CDR3 extends over 14 amino acids. V dropped 7 bases and J dropped 2 bases, with 15 bases sitting between them. The DNA of the CDR3 is TGTGCCAGCATTGCCCGGGACGGGCCCTACGAGCAGTACTTC. Translating gives CASIARDGPYEQYF. Filled out from reference TRBV2 and TRBJ2-7, the complete variable domain reads EPEVTQTPSHQVTQMGQEVILRCVPISNHLYFYWYRQILGQKVEFLVSFYNNEISEKSEIFDDQFSVERPDGSNFTLKIRSTKLEDSAMYFCASIARDGPYEQYFGPGTRLTVT.

The genes are TRBV9 and TRBJ1-2, with 10 nucleotides matching TRBD1. Germline assignment: CDR1 SGDLS and CDR2 YYNGEE. CDR3 size: 17 residues. J was trimmed by 4 bases and V by 4 bases; bases with no gene match: 13. As DNA, the CDR3 is TGTGCCAGCAGCCTAGCCATCACGGGACAGGGGCTCTATGGCTACACCTTC. Translating it yields CASSLAITGQGLYGYTF.

V is TRBV6-5 and J is TRBJ1-1; 7 bases map to TRBD1. Germline V gene data show CDR1 as MNHEY and CDR2 as SVGAGI. CDR3 length: 14 amino acids. V shed 6 bases and J 6 bases; nucleotides not matched to a gene: 10. In DNA form, the CDR3 reads TGTGCCAGCAGGATTACAGGGGAAGGAGCTGAAGCTTTCTTT. Amino acid sequence: CASRITGEGAEAFF.

Comment on this clone: Additional DNA sequences in this sample encode the identical CDR3. The chain links TRBV4-1 to TRBJ1-1, with D possibly matching TRBD1 (5 bases). V gave up 3 bases and J gave up 1 base, with 9 bases separating them. This CDR3 comprises 14 residues. Germline lookup yields CDR1 MGHRA and CDR2 YSYEKL. DNA of the CDR3: TGCGCCAGCAGCCAGGGTAGGGGGAACACTGAAGCTTTCTTT. Its translation is CASSQGRGNTEAFF.